The clone carrying this T cell receptor (beta chain) was counted a single time. Antigen: not known. The data are from a study of T cell responses to AZD1222 COVID-19 vaccine. The repertoire was sequenced with immunoSEQ multiplex PCR; TCRdb's copy has only in-frame clones and lacks some. The table has 70,000 to 90,000 clones, roughly 89% seen once; the top ten hold 2% to 2.5%. General study points: White British people made up most donors, females outnumbered males, and clonal diversity was possibly underestimated. Within unmutated variant regions lay the reported targets of nearly half of spike-specific TCRs. Repertoire sampling happened only post peak T cell response.

The receptor's source is an adult in good health. The starting material was peripheral blood, obtained on day 0 of AZD1222 vaccination.

The CDR3 nucleotides read TGTGCCAGTAGTACAACAGGGGGCGATGAGCAGTTCTTC. This encodes CASSTTGGDEQFF. This chain links TRBV19 with TRBJ2-1, with 9 bases that match TRBD1. The CDR3 runs to 13 residues. V shed 4 bases, J shed 8 bases, and the junction held 3 bases outside the gene matches. Germline CDR1 reads LNHDA; CDR2 reads SQIVND (reference sequence). Full variable domain (remainder filled in from reference TRBV19 and TRBJ2-1): DGGITQSPKYLFRKEGQNVTLSCEQNLNHDAMYWYRQDPGQGLRLIYYSQIVNDFQKGDIAEGYSVSREKKESFPLTVTSAQKNPTAFYLCASSTTGGDEQFFGPGTRLTVL.